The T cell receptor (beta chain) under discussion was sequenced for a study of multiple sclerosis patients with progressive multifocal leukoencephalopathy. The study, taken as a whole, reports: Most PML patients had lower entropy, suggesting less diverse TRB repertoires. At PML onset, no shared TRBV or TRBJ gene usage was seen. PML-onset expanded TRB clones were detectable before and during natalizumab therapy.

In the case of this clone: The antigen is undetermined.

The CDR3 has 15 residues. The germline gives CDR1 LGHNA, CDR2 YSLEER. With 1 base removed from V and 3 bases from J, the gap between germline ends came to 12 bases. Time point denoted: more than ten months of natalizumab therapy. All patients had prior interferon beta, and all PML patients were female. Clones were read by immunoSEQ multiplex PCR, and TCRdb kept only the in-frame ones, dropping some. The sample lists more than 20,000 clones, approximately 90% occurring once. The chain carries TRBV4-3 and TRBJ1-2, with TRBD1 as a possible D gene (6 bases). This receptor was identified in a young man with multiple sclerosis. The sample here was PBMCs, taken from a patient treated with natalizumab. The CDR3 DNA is TGCGCCAGCAGCCAAGGACAGGATACGGACTATGGCTACACCTTC. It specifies CASSQGQDTDYGYTF.